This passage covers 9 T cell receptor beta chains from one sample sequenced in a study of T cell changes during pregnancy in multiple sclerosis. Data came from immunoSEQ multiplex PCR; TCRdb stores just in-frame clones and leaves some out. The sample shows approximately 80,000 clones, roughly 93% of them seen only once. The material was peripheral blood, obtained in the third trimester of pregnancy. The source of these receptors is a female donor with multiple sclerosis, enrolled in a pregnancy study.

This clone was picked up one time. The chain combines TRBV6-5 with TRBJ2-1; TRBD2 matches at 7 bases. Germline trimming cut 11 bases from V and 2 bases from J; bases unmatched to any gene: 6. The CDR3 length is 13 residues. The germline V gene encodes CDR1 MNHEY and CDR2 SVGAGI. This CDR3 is CAGRGVPYNEQFF. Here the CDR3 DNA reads TGTGCCGGCCGGGGGGTCCCCTACAATGAGCAGTTCTTC.

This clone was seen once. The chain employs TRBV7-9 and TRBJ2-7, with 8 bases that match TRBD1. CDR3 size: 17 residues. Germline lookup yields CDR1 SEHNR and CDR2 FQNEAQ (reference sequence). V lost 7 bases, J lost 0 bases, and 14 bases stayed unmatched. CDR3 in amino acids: CASTFNGQGLSSYEQYF. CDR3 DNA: TGTGCCAGCACCTTCAATGGACAGGGTCTCTCCTCCTACGAGCAGTACTTC.

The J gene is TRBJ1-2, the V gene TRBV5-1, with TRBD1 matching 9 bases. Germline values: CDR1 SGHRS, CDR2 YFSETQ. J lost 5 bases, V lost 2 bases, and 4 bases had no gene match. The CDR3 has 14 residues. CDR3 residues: CASSLVGQGYGYTF. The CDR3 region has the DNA TGCGCCAGCAGCTTAGTTGGACAGGGGTATGGCTACACCTTC.

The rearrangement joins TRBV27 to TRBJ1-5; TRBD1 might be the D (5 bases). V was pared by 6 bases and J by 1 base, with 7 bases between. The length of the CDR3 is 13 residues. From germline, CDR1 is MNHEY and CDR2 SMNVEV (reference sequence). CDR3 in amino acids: CASSRVSNQPQHF. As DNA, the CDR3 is TGTGCCAGCAGCAGGGTAAGCAATCAGCCCCAGCATTTT.

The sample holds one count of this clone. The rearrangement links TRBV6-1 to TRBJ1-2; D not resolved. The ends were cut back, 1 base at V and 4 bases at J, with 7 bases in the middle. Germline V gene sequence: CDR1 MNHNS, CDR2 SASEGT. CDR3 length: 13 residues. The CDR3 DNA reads TGTGCCAGCAGTGAAGAGTACAGCTATGGCTACACCTTC. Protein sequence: CASSEEYSYGYTF.

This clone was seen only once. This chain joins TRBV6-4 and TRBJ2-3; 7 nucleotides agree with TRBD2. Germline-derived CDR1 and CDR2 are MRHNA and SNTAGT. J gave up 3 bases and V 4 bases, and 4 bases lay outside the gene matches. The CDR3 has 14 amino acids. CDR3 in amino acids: CASSGGEGTDTQYF. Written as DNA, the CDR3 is TGTGCCAGCAGTGGGGGGGAGGGGACAGATACGCAGTATTTT.

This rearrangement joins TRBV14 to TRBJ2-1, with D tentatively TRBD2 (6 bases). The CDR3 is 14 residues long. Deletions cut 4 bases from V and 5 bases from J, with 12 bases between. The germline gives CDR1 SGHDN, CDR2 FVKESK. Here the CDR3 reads CASSLMTRDNEQFF. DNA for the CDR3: TGTGCCAGCAGCCTAATGACTAGGGACAATGAGCAGTTCTTC. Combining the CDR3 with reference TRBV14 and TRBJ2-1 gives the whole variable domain EAGVTQFPSHSVIEKGQTVTLRCDPISGHDNLYWYRRVMGKEIKFLLHFVKESKQDESGMPNNRFLAERTGGTYSTLKVQPAELEDSGVYFCASSLMTRDNEQFFGPGTRLTVL.

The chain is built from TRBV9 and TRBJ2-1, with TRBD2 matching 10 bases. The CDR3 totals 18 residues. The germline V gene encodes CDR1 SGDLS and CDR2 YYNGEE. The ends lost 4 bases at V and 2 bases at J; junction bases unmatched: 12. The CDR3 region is CASSIGVAGGHPYNEQFF. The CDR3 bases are TGTGCCAGCAGCATCGGGGTAGCGGGGGGCCATCCCTACAATGAGCAGTTCTTC.

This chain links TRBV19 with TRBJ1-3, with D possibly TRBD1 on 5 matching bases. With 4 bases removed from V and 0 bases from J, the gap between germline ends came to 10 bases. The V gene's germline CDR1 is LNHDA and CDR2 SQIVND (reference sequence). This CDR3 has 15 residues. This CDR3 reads CASSTADISGNTIYF. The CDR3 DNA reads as TGTGCCAGTAGTACCGCGGACATCTCTGGAAACACCATATATTTT.